Below, 10 T cell receptor beta chains from the same sample are listed, as sequenced in a study of beta chain features in type 1 diabetes. Investigators reverse transcribed all isolated RNA, so they sequenced expressed TCRB transcripts. TCRdb's copy holds only in-frame clones and misses some; the assay was immunoSEQ multiplex PCR. This sample carries around 400,000 clones, about 15% of them seen once, and the ten largest clones take under 0.02%. The sample comprised naive CD4+ T cells from blood. Source of these receptors: a woman between 18 and 29 years old in good health.

This clone was detected only a few times. CDR3 nucleotides: TGTGCCAGCAGCTTAAGAACAGGGTTGAACACTGAAGCTTTCTTT. It codes for CASSLRTGLNTEAFF. J is TRBJ1-1 and V is TRBV7-3; TRBD1 is a possible D gene (6 bases). Germline V gene lookup returns CDR1 SGHTA and CDR2 FQGTGA. The germline V and J ends were trimmed by 1 base and 0 bases, with 9 bases remaining between them. This CDR3 region has 15 residues. Full variable domain (missing parts from reference TRBV7-3 and TRBJ1-1): GAGVSQTPSNKVTEKGKYVELRCDPISGHTALYWYRQSLGQGPEFLIYFQGTGAADDSGLPNDRFFAVRPEGSVSTLKIQRTERGDSAVYLCASSLRTGLNTEAFFGQGTRLTVV.

This clone has a handful of counts. V and J are TRBV28 and TRBJ1-5, with 7 bases fitting TRBD1. The ends lost 7 bases at V and 3 bases at J; junction bases unmatched: 9. Germline-derived CDR1 and CDR2 are MDHEN and SYDVKM. CDR3 length: 15 residues. In DNA, the CDR3 is TGTGCCAGCATCTCGGGACAGACAGACAATCAGCCCCAGCATTTT. This codes for CASISGQTDNQPQHF.

The gene calls are TRBV28 and TRBJ1-5, with D possibly TRBD1 on 6 matching bases. The V gene lost 6 bases and the J gene lost 3 bases, with 9 bases spanning the gap. This CDR3 has 13 residues. The germline CDR1 and CDR2 sequences are MDHEN and SYDVKM. The CDR3 nucleotides read TGTGCCAGCAGAGGGGGACACAATCAGCCCCAGCATTTT. Its protein product is CASRGGHNQPQHF.

CDR3: CAWSKDRSNQPQHF. CDR3 nucleotide sequence: TGTGCCTGGAGTAAAGACAGGTCGAATCAGCCCCAGCATTTT. The rearrangement uses TRBV30 and TRBJ1-5; the D gene is possibly TRBD1 (6 bases). The CDR3 has 14 residues. V was clipped by 2 bases and J by 4 bases, with 12 bases between them. Germline V gene lookup returns CDR1 GTSNPN and CDR2 SVGIG (reference sequence).

The rearrangement uses TRBV9 and TRBJ2-2; a weak D match, TRBD2 (5 bases). Germline V gene data show CDR1 as SGDLS and CDR2 as YYNGEE. The CDR3 runs to 14 residues. V gave up 4 bases and J gave up 4 bases, with 11 bases separating them. The CDR3 sequence: CASSPLAGTGELFF. The CDR3 nucleotides are TGTGCCAGCAGCCCTTTGGCGGGCACCGGGGAGCTGTTTTTT.

There are a few counts of this clone. This sequence joins TRBV28 and TRBJ2-3; D is possibly TRBD2 (6 bases). The length of the CDR3 is 15 residues. Germline CDR1 reads MDHEN; CDR2 reads SYDVKM. V gave up 8 bases and J gave up 2 bases, with 17 bases separating them. CDR3 nucleotides: TGTGCCAGCTTTCCGGCGGGGAGTCCCACAGATACGCAGTATTTT. Its protein product is CASFPAGSPTDTQYF.

The chain carries TRBV25-1 and TRBJ2-5; the match to TRBD2 covers 7 bases. The CDR3 has 18 residues. V lost 2 bases to trimming and J lost 5 bases; unmatched junction nucleotides: 17. The V gene's germline CDR1 is MGHDK and CDR2 SYGVNS. The CDR3 spells CASSELIAGRDVRETQYF. CDR3 DNA: TGTGCCAGCAGTGAACTCATAGCGGGCAGGGACGTTCGGGAGACCCAGTACTTC.

This clone was picked up a small number of times. The genes are TRBV9 and TRBJ2-3, with D possibly TRBD2 on 6 matching bases. The CDR3 spans 15 residues. Germline assignment: CDR1 SGDLS and CDR2 YYNGEE. V was shortened by 3 bases and J by 0 bases, with 11 bases between the two germline ends. The CDR3 nucleotides read TGTGCCAGCAGCGGAACTAGCCGTAGCACAGATACGCAGTATTTT. Translating it yields CASSGTSRSTDTQYF.

This clone has a handful of counts. The rearrangement joins TRBV7-9 to TRBJ1-4; the match to TRBD1 covers 8 bases. The J segment lost 2 bases and the V segment lost 7 bases, leaving 9 bases of the junction unmatched. This CDR3 region has 16 residues. The V gene's germline CDR1 is SEHNR and CDR2 FQNEAQ (reference sequence). CDR3 loop: CASTGQGALTNEKLFF. For the CDR3, the DNA is TGTGCCAGCACGGGGCAGGGGGCGCTGACTAATGAAAAACTGTTTTTT.

The J gene is TRBJ1-1, the V gene TRBV25-1; TRBD1 aligns across 8 bases. Losses at the gene ends were 4 bases for V and 5 bases for J; bases not matched to a gene: 6. Germline assignment: CDR1 MGHDK and CDR2 SYGVNS. CDR3 length: 14 residues. CDR3 in DNA: TGTGCCAGCAGTGTCCGGACAGGGAGGACTGAAGCTTTCTTT. It translates to CASSVRTGRTEAFF. Looking up the rest from reference TRBV25-1 and TRBJ1-1 gives the full variable domain: EADIYQTPRYLVIGTGKKITLECSQTMGHDKMYWYQQDPGMELHLIHYSYGVNSTEKGDLSSESTVSRIRTEHFPLTLESARPSHTSQYLCASSVRTGRTEAFFGQGTRLTVV.